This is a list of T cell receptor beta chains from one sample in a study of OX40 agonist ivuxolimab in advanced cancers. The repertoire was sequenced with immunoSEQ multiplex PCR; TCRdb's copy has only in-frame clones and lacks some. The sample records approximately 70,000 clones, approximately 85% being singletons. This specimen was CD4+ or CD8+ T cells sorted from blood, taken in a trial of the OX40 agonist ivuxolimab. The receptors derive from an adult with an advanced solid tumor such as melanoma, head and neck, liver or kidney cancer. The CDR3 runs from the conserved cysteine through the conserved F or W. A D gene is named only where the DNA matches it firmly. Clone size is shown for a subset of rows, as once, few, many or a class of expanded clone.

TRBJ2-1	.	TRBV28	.	CASRPGYGEQFF	TGTGCCAGCAGACCAGGGTACGGTGAGCAGTTCTTC
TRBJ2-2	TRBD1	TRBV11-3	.	CASSWGQGLSGELFF	TGTGCCAGCAGCTGGGGACAGGGACTTAGCGGGGAGCTGTTTTTT
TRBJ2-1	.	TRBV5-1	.	CASSLERGALNEQFF	TGCGCCAGCAGCTTGGAAAGAGGGGCCCTTAATGAGCAGTTCTTC
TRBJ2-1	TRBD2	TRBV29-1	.	CSVEAPGTIYEQFF	TGCAGCGTTGAAGCCCCCGGGACTATCTATGAGCAGTTCTTC
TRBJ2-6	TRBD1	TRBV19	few	CATRPGQGTTGANVLTF	TGTGCCACCCGCCCGGGACAGGGGACAACTGGGGCCAACGTCCTGACTTTC
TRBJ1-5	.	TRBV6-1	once	CASSEGGAGPNQPQHF	TGTGCCAGCAGTGAAGGTGGGGCAGGCCCCAATCAGCCCCAGCATTTT
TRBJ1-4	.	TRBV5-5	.	CASSLTGWAEKLFF	TGTGCCAGCAGCTTGACAGGGTGGGCTGAAAAACTGTTTTTT
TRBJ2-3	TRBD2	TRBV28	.	CASSLAGAGDTQYF	TGTGCCAGCAGTCTAGCGGGGGCCGGGGATACGCAGTATTTT
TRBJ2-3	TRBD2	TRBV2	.	CASSLLRLAGATDTQYF	TGTGCCAGCAGCCTTCTTCGACTAGCGGGGGCCACAGATACGCAGTATTTT
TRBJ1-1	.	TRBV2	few	CASIFETRTEAFF	TGTGCCAGCATTTTTGAAACTCGGACTGAAGCTTTCTTT
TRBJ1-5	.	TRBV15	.	CATSRDPRRGNQPQHF	TGTGCCACCAGCAGAGATCCGAGGCGGGGCAATCAGCCCCAGCATTTT
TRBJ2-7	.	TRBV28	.	CAVGESSYEQYF	TGTGCCGTAGGGGAGAGCTCCTACGAGCAGTACTTC
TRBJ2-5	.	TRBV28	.	CASSLLTGGGTQETQYF	TGTGCCAGCAGTTTACTGACAGGAGGGGGGACCCAAGAGACCCAGTACTTC
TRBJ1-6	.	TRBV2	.	CASSEAQGMRSPLHF	TGTGCCAGCAGTGAAGCGCAGGGGATGCGGTCACCCCTCCACTTT
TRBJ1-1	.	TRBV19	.	CASRREGISTEAFF	TGTGCCAGTAGGCGAGAGGGTATCAGCACTGAAGCTTTCTTT
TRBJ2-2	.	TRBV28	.	CAGAGPNTGELFF	TGTGCCGGGGCAGGGCCGAACACCGGGGAGCTGTTTTTT
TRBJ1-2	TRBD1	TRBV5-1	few	CASSLEGAFNGYTF	TGCGCCAGCAGCTTGGAGGGGGCGTTTAACGGCTACACCTTC
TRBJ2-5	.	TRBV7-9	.	CASSLGVLPQETQYF	TGTGCCAGCAGCTTAGGGGTTCTTCCTCAAGAGACCCAGTACTTC
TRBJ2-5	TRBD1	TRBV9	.	CASSVGKSDREDQETQYF	TGTGCCAGCAGCGTAGGAAAGTCGGACAGGGAGGACCAAGAGACCCAGTACTTC
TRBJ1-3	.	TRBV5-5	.	CASERTSGNTIYF	TGTGCCAGCGAGAGGACATCGGGAAACACCATATATTTT
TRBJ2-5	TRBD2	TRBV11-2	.	CASSFRLAVQETQYF	TGTGCCAGCAGCTTTAGACTAGCGGTCCAAGAGACCCAGTACTTC
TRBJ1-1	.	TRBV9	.	CASSGQVENTEAFF	TGTGCCAGCAGCGGCCAGGTCGAGAACACTGAAGCTTTCTTT
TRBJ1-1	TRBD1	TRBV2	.	CASSKHRGEAEAFF	TGTGCCAGCAGTAAGCACAGGGGCGAAGCTGAAGCTTTCTTT
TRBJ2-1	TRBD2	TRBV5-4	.	CASSLWAGGSSYNEQFF	TGTGCCAGCAGCTTGTGGGCGGGGGGAAGCTCCTACAATGAGCAGTTCTTC
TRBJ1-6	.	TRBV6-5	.	CASSYPREPLHF	TGTGCCAGCAGTTACCCCCGTGAACCCCTCCACTTT
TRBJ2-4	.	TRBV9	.	CASSGGAGAKNIQYF	TGTGCCAGCAGCGGGGGAGCTGGTGCCAAAAACATTCAGTACTTC
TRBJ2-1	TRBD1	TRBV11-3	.	CASSPGGGRYNEQFF	TGTGCCAGCAGTCCAGGGGGCGGAAGGTACAATGAGCAGTTCTTC
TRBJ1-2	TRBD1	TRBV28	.	CASRLSRPGTGGVGYTF	TGTGCCAGCAGACTCTCACGACCGGGGACAGGTGGCGTGGGCTACACCTTC
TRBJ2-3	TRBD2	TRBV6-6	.	CASSYIGGTTDTQYF	TGTGCCAGCAGTTACATCGGGGGGACCACAGATACGCAGTATTTT
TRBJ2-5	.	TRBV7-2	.	CASSYDSRGETQYF	TGTGCCAGCAGCTACGACTCGCGGGGTGAGACCCAGTACTTC
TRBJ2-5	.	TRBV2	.	CASSEGSLGTQYF	TGTGCCAGCAGTGAAGGCAGTCTCGGGACCCAGTACTTC
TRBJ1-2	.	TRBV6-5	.	CASNPTGPNYGYTF	TGTGCCAGCAACCCTACAGGGCCTAACTATGGCTACACCTTC
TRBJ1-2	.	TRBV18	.	CASSPLEASYTF	TGTGCCAGCTCCCCACTTGAAGCGAGCTACACCTTC
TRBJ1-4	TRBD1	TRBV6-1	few	CASSDLTGANEKLFF	TGTGCCAGCAGTGACTTGACAGGGGCTAATGAAAAACTGTTTTTT
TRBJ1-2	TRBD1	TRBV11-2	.	CASSPGTVYGYTF	TGTGCCAGCAGCCCCGGGACAGTTTATGGCTACACCTTC
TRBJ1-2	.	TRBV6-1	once	CASSESSPDDGYTF	TGTGCCAGCAGTGAATCTTCCCCCGACGATGGCTACACCTTC
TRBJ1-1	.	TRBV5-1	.	CASSSGQGGTEAFF	TGCGCCAGCAGCTCCGGACAAGGTGGCACTGAAGCTTTCTTT
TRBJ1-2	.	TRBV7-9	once	CASSNPEAGTYGYTF	TGTGCCAGCAGCAACCCAGAAGCAGGGACCTATGGCTACACCTTC
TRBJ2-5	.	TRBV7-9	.	CASSSNSGQETQYF	TGTGCCAGCAGCTCTAATTCGGGACAAGAGACCCAGTACTTC
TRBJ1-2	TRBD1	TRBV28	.	CASRGAGQGIFYGYTF	TGTGCCAGCAGGGGGGCAGGACAGGGGATATTCTATGGCTACACCTTC
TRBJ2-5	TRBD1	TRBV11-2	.	CASSPGQGAEETQYF	TGTGCCAGCAGCCCGGGACAGGGGGCTGAAGAGACCCAGTACTTC
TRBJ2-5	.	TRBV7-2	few	CASSRTRQETQYF	TGTGCCAGCAGCAGGACACGGCAAGAGACCCAGTACTTC
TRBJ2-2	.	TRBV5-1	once	CASSTGQPTGELFF	TGCGCCAGCAGCACAGGACAGCCCACCGGGGAGCTGTTTTTT
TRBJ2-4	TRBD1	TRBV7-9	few	CASTSGQALPGAKNIQYF	TGTGCCAGCACGAGTGGACAGGCCCTACCCGGGGCCAAAAACATTCAGTACTTC
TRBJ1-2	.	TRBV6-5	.	CASRDGSNYGYTF	TGTGCCAGCAGGGACGGTTCTAACTATGGCTACACCTTC
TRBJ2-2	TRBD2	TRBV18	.	CASSPGLAGYTGELFF	TGTGCCAGCTCACCAGGACTAGCGGGGTACACCGGGGAGCTGTTTTTT
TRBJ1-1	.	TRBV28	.	CASKESGLSKGSTEAFF	TGTGCCAGCAAGGAATCGGGGTTGTCTAAGGGGTCCACTGAAGCTTTCTTT
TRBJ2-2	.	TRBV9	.	CASSLQGPGELFF	TGTGCCAGCAGCCTACAAGGCCCCGGGGAGCTGTTTTTT
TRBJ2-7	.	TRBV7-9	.	CASSSIIGEQYF	TGTGCCAGCAGCTCGATAATTGGCGAGCAGTACTTC
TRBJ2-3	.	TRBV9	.	CASSVGDTQYF	TGTGCCAGCAGCGTAGGGGATACGCAGTATTTT